This TCR beta chain was recovered during a study of response to subunit inactivated influenza vaccine. Details on this clonotype: Its target is unknown.

Study-wide results and limits: After each seasonal influenza vaccination, few new T cells are recruited, the authors suggested.

TCRdb reprocessed the RT-PCR reads with MiXCR, giving one entry per CDR3 protein. The sample has some 800,000 distinct CDR3 sequences, 21% seen once; the top ten hold approximately 10%. V was shortened by 2 bases and J by 9 bases, with 11 bases between the two germline ends. CDR1 is MNHEY and CDR2 is SVGAGI in the germline V gene. The CDR3 runs 13 residues. The input for sequencing was PBMCs from blood, taken 5 days after vaccination. This chain connects TRBV6-5 to TRBJ2-1; D may be TRBD2 (6 bases). This receptor was identified in a man aged 50 to 59 who received an inactivated influenza vaccine. The CDR3: CASSYVLAAEQFF. As DNA, the CDR3 is TGTGCCAGCAGTTACGTACTAGCTGCTGAGCAGTTCTTC.